These T cell receptor beta chains were read from a single sample in a study of Graves' ophthalmopathy and Graves' hyperthyroidism. TCRdb re-derived calls from the multiplex PCR reads in MiXCR, one entry per CDR3 protein. The top ten clones hold about 4.2% of a sample with 500,000 to 700,000 distinct CDR3 sequences, under 45% of them seen once. The material sequenced was peripheral blood or thyroid tissue (not recorded which). These receptors were taken from an adult man with Graves' hyperthyroidism. The CDR3 runs from the conserved cysteine through the conserved F or W. A D gene is named only where the DNA matches it firmly. Clone sizes are given selectively: once, few, many, or a class where the clone is expanded.

CDR3: CASSSNELAGPYNEQYF; DNA: TGTGCCAGCAGCTCGAACGAACTAGCGGGGCCGTACAATGAGCAGTATTTT; V: TRBV7-2; D: TRBD2; J: TRBJ2-3; size: -
CDR3: CATSRDQRAGATGNTIYF; DNA: TGTGCCACCAGCAGAGATCAGAGGGCAGGGGCCACTGGAAACACCATATATTTT; V: TRBV15; D: -; J: TRBJ1-3; size: -
CDR3: CASSPLRTSGSSYEQYFGELFF; DNA: -; V: TRBV10-3; D: -; J: TRBJ2-2; size: -
CDR3: CASATPSYEQYF; DNA: TGTGCCAGCGCGACACCTTCCTACGAGCAGTACTTC; V: TRBV18; D: -; J: TRBJ2-7; size: -
CDR3: CASSLVGTDTQYF; DNA: TGTGCCAGCAGCTTAGTGGGCACAGATACGCAGTATTTT; V: TRBV5-1; D: -; J: TRBJ2-3; size: many
CDR3: CASSSWGNEAFF; DNA: TGTGCCAGCAGTTCGTGGGGGAATGAAGCTTTCTTT; V: TRBV6-5; D: -; J: TRBJ1-1; size: -
CDR3: CASSQVAGLFYEQYF; DNA: TGCGCCAGCAGCCAAGTTGCGGGACTTTTCTACGAGCAGTACTTC; V: TRBV4-1; D: -; J: TRBJ2-7; size: -
CDR3: CASSLSGALNTEAFF; DNA: TGTGCCAGCAGTTTATCTGGCGCCCTGAACACTGAAGCTTTCTTT; V: TRBV28; D: -; J: TRBJ1-1; size: -
CDR3: CASSLGQGARNTEAFF; DNA: TGCGCCAGCAGCTTGGGGCAGGGGGCACGAAACACTGAAGCTTTCTTT; V: TRBV5-1; D: TRBD1; J: TRBJ1-1; size: many
CDR3: CSARVGQGGSGANVLTF; DNA: TGCAGTGCTAGGGTGGGACAGGGGGGCTCTGGGGCCAACGTCCTGACTTTC; V: TRBV20-1; D: TRBD1; J: TRBJ2-6; size: many
CDR3: CASTSTQGGETQYF; DNA: TGTGCCAGCACTTCCACACAGGGAGGAGAGACCCAGTACTTC; V: TRBV7-9; D: -; J: TRBJ2-5; size: many
CDR3: CASSPRDRGEETQYF; DNA: TGTGCCAGCAGCCCCAGGGACAGGGGGGAAGAGACCCAGTACTTC; V: TRBV7-9; D: TRBD1; J: TRBJ2-5; size: -
CDR3: CATSGTGKNTEAF; DNA: TGTGCCACCAGTGGGACGGGGAAGAACACTGAAGCTTTC; V: TRBV24-1; D: -; J: TRBJ2-6; size: -
CDR3: CSASRQLETQYF; DNA: TGCAGTGCTAGCAGGCAGTTGGAGACCCAGTACTTC; V: TRBV20-1; D: -; J: TRBJ2-5; size: many
CDR3: CASSLSGRDLQETQYF; DNA: TGTGCCAGCAGCTTAAGCGGGAGAGACCTACAAGAGACCCAGTACTTC; V: TRBV7-6; D: TRBD2; J: TRBJ2-5; size: many
CDR3: CASSIYRGDTEAFF; DNA: TGTGCCAGTAGTATTTACAGGGGGGACACTGAAGCTTTCTTT; V: TRBV19; D: TRBD1; J: TRBJ1-1; size: many